A selection of T cell receptor beta chains follows, all from one sample in a study of cytomegalovirus exposure and HLA in healthy donors. Profiled with immunoSEQ multiplex PCR; TCRdb holds only in-frame clones, not every one. This sample has roughly 110,000 clones; more than 60% occur once, and the top ten carry roughly 6%. The sequencing input was PBMCs. These TCRs come from a woman aged 45-65 years in good health and CMV-seropositive. Both conserved end residues are part of each CDR3. The D gene is left open where the match is weak. Where a row states a size, it is once, few, many or the class of an expanded clone; other rows omit it.

d_gene	v_gene	abundance	j_gene	CDR3aa	CDR3nt
NA	TRBV5-1	NA	TRBJ1-5	CASSLRGNQPQHF	TGCGCCAGCAGCTTGAGGGGGAATCAGCCCCAGCATTTT
NA	TRBV30	once	TRBJ2-7	CAWSVLGKGDEQYF	TGTGCCTGGAGTGTACTAGGAAAGGGCGACGAGCAGTACTTC
NA	TRBV9	NA	TRBJ2-5	CASSVGTQYQETQYF	TGTGCCAGCAGCGTCGGGACACAGTACCAAGAGACCCAGTACTTC
TRBD2	TRBV4-2	NA	TRBJ2-5	CASSQESKRGGSETQYF	TGTGCCAGCAGCCAAGAATCTAAGCGGGGGGGGTCGGAGACCCAGTACTTC
TRBD1	TRBV7-9	NA	TRBJ1-6	CASSRDSINSPLHF	TGTGCCAGCAGCCGGGACAGTATTAATTCACCCCTCCACTTT
NA	TRBV27	NA	TRBJ2-2	CASSLRGITGELFF	TGTGCCAGCAGTTTAAGGGGAATCACCGGGGAGCTGTTTTTT
TRBD1	TRBV30	NA	TRBJ2-7	CAWSGTGPYEQYF	TGTGCCTGGAGCGGGACAGGCCCCTACGAGCAGTACTTC
TRBD1	TRBV10-2	NA	TRBJ2-7	CASSAGQRFYEQYF	TGCGCCAGCAGTGCGGGACAGAGATTTTACGAGCAGTACTTC
NA	TRBV19	NA	TRBJ2-7	CASSSTGRLDLSEQYF	TGTGCCAGTAGCTCGACCGGTAGACTTGACCTCTCCGAGCAGTACTTC
NA	TRBV5-6	NA	TRBJ1-1	CASSLAGGRGISTEAFF	TGTGCCAGCAGCTTGGCCGGGGGAAGGGGCATTAGCACTGAAGCTTTCTTT
NA	TRBV7-9	NA	TRBJ1-2	CASSLESRTGTTNGYTF	TGTGCCAGCAGCTTAGAAAGTCGTACAGGCACCACGAATGGCTACACCTTC
TRBD1	TRBV5-4	NA	TRBJ2-1	CASSLATGEQFF	TGTGCCAGCAGCCTGGCGACAGGGGAGCAGTTCTTC